Reported below is one TCR beta chain. This table comes from immunoSEQ multiplex PCR, and its TCRdb copy is limited to in-frame clones, with some not included. The sample comprises some 120,000 clones, roughly 80% of which are singletons, and 16% rests with the top ten. The sample is drawn from a study of blood T cell repertoires in COVID-19. The V and J ends lost 2 bases and 6 bases respectively, with 9 bases between them. CDR3 length: 12 residues. Germline lookup yields CDR1 SGHRS and CDR2 YFSETQ. The sequenced sample consisted of peripheral blood. The source of this sequence is a woman in her fifties or sixties with acute or convalescent COVID-19. V gene TRBV5-1 combines with J gene TRBJ2-7, with unresolved D. The CDR3 reads CASSFGYGEQYF. As DNA, the CDR3 is TGCGCCAGCAGCTTCGGGTACGGCGAGCAGTACTTC.